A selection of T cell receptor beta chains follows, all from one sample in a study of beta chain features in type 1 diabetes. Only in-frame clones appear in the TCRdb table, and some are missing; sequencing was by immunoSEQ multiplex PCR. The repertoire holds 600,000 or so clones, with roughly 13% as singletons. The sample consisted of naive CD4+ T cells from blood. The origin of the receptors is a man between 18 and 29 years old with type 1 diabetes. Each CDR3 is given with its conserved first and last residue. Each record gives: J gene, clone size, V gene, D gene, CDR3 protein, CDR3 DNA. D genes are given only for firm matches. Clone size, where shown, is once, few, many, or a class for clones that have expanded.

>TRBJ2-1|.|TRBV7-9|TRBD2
CASSQREGLTYNEQFF
TGTGCCAGCAGCCAGCGTGAGGGACTAACTTACAATGAGCAGTTCTTC
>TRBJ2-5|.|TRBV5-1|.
CASSFGGGETQYF
TGCGCCAGCAGCTTCGGGGGTGGGGAGACCCAGTACTTC
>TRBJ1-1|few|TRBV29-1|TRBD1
CSGGTGGNTEAFF
TGCAGCGGGGGGACAGGGGGAAACACTGAAGCTTTCTTT
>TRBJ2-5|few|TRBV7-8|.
CASSFETRGFGTQYF
TGTGCCAGCAGCTTTGAGACCCGAGGGTTTGGGACCCAGTACTTC
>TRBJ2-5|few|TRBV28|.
CASSLALETQYF
TGTGCCAGCAGTTTAGCTCTCGAGACCCAGTACTTC
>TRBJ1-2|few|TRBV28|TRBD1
CASSLGQGGGYTF
TGTGCCAGCAGTTTGGGACAGGGTGGAGGCTACACCTTC
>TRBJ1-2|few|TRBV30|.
CAWSEGFGGGYTF
TGTGCCTGGAGTGAAGGGTTCGGGGGTGGCTACACCTTC
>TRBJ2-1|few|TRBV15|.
CATSREISYNEQFF
TGTGCCACCAGCAGAGAAATCTCCTACAATGAGCAGTTCTTC
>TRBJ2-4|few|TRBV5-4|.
CASSPGLAKNIQYF
TGTGCCAGCAGCCCGGGGCTAGCCAAAAACATTCAGTACTTC
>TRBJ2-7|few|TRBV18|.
CASSPPGAFSYEQYF
TGTGCCAGCTCACCACCGGGTGCTTTCTCCTACGAGCAGTACTTC
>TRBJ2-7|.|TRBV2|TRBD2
CASSEGSGGWNEQYF
TGTGCCAGCAGTGAGGGTAGCGGGGGTTGGAACGAGCAGTACTTC
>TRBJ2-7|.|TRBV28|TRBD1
CASSYGTGNFGYF
TGTGCCAGCAGTTACGGGACAGGGAACTTTGGGTACTTC
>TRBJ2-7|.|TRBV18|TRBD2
CASSPPLGGSNEQYF
TGTGCCAGCTCACCACCGTTGGGGGGGTCGAACGAGCAGTACTTC
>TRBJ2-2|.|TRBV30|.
CGGLNTGELFF
TGTGGTGGACTTAACACCGGGGAGCTGTTTTTT
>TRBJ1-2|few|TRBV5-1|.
CASSLDQVGYTF
TGCGCCAGCAGCTTGGATCAAGTGGGCTACACCTTC
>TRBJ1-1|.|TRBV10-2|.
CASSDLANTEAFF
TGCGCCAGCAGTGATTTGGCGAACACTGAAGCTTTCTTT
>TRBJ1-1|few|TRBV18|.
CASSPSSPMGNTEAFF
TGTGCCAGCTCACCTTCAAGCCCGATGGGGAACACTGAAGCTTTCTTT
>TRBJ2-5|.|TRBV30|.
CAWTGVAQETQYF
TGTGCCTGGACTGGAGTTGCACAAGAGACCCAGTACTTC
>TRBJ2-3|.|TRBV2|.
CASSQVQTRSHDTQYF
TGTGCCAGCAGTCAGGTTCAGACAAGGAGCCACGATACGCAGTATTTT
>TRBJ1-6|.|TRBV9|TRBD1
CASSTRTGKDSPLHF
TGTGCCAGCAGCACCCGGACAGGGAAGGATTCACCCCTCCACTTT
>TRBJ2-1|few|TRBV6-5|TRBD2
CASSGTSGGYNEQFF
TGTGCCAGCAGTGGTACTAGCGGGGGGTACAATGAGCAGTTCTTC
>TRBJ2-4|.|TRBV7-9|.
CASSLTQGIQYF
TGTGCCAGCAGCCTAACGCAGGGCATTCAGTACTTC
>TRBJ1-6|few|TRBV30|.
CAWSDINSPLHF
TGTGCCTGGAGTGACATAAATTCACCCCTCCACTTT
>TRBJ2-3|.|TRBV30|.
CAWSVMGQSLRYF
TGTGCCTGGAGTGTTATGGGGCAAAGTTTACGGTATTTT
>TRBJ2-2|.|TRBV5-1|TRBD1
CASRQGAGTGELFF
TGCGCCAGCAGACAGGGGGCCGGAACCGGGGAGCTGTTTTTT
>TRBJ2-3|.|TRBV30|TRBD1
CAWSPFKGQGLSTDTQYF
TGTGCCTGGAGTCCGTTTAAAGGACAGGGTTTAAGCACAGATACGCAGTATTTT
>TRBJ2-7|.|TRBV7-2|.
CASSRPPSSYEQYF
TGTGCCAGCAGCCGGCCACCCAGCTCCTACGAGCAGTACTTC
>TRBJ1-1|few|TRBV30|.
CAWSVSFLPPEGLGTEAFF
TGTGCCTGGAGTGTCTCGTTTCTCCCACCGGAGGGGTTGGGGACTGAAGCTTTCTTT
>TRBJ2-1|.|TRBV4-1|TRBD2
CASSQDIGLAVYNEQFF
TGCGCCAGCAGCCAAGATATTGGACTAGCTGTCTACAATGAGCAGTTCTTC
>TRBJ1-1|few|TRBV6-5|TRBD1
CASSLDRGPTEAFF
TGTGCCAGCAGCCTGGACAGGGGTCCCACTGAAGCTTTCTTT
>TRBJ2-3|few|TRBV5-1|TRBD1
CASSLDRTDTQYF
TGCGCCAGCAGCCTGGACAGGACAGATACGCAGTATTTT
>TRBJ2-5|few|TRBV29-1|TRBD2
CSVSAGGQETQYF
TGCAGCGTTTCAGCGGGAGGGCAAGAGACCCAGTACTTC